This T cell receptor beta chain was sequenced for a study of shared clonotypes between healthy human individuals. The study enrolled healthy HIV-negative adults without recent acute infections or vaccinations as donors. Caucasian adults living in Nashville, Tennessee, provided all samples. Losses at the gene ends were 0 bases for V and 3 bases for J; bases not matched to a gene: 0. Looked up from germline, CDR1 is MDHEN and CDR2 is SYDVKM. The CDR3 loop spans 14 amino acids. At deep level, the assay was performed. In the original analysis: Junction-only immunoSEQ data arrived without quality scores, meaning filtering differed. The method was immunoSEQ multiplex PCR; TCRdb's version includes in-frame clones alone and lacks a portion of them. V and J calls and clone size are copied from that table; D and trimming were computed from the DNA. This sample has about 490,000 clones, with about 78% found just once.

The source is a woman aged 40 to 50 in good health. Some clones in this sample may be carry-over from other donors' samples. The J gene is TRBJ2-3, the V gene TRBV28, with 7 bases lining up with TRBD2. Sequencing used PBMCs. The CDR3 sequence is CASSLWRETDTQYF. Written as DNA, the CDR3 is TGTGCCAGCAGTTTATGGCGGGAGACAGATACGCAGTATTTT.